This T cell receptor beta chain originates from a study of cytomegalovirus exposure and HLA in healthy donors. Looking at the study overall: Tens of millions of unique TCRs from HLA-typed donors were held in an early release of data.

General observations from the study: CMV serostatus was the sole immune exposure information available.

13 Jbeta primers and 60 Vbeta primers were used for the PCR. Generated by immunoSEQ multiplex PCR, the TCRdb table keeps only in-frame clones and is missing some. The data hold over 100,000 clones, with 65% to 80% observed a single time. With regard to this clone: Its antigen is as yet unknown.

The sequence was obtained from a man aged 35 to 55 in good health and CMV-seropositive. Sequencing was done on a sample of PBMCs.

The CDR3 DNA follows: TGTGCCAGCAGCTTAACTGGGAGCTCCTACAATGAGCAGTTCTTC. This codes for CASSLTGSSYNEQFF. J is TRBJ2-1 and V is TRBV7-3; a possible D gene is TRBD2 (5 bases). Trimming shortened V by 0 bases and J by 0 bases, and 6 bases separated the two germline ends. The CDR3 contains 15 residues. Germline CDR1 SGHTA, CDR2 FQGTGA.